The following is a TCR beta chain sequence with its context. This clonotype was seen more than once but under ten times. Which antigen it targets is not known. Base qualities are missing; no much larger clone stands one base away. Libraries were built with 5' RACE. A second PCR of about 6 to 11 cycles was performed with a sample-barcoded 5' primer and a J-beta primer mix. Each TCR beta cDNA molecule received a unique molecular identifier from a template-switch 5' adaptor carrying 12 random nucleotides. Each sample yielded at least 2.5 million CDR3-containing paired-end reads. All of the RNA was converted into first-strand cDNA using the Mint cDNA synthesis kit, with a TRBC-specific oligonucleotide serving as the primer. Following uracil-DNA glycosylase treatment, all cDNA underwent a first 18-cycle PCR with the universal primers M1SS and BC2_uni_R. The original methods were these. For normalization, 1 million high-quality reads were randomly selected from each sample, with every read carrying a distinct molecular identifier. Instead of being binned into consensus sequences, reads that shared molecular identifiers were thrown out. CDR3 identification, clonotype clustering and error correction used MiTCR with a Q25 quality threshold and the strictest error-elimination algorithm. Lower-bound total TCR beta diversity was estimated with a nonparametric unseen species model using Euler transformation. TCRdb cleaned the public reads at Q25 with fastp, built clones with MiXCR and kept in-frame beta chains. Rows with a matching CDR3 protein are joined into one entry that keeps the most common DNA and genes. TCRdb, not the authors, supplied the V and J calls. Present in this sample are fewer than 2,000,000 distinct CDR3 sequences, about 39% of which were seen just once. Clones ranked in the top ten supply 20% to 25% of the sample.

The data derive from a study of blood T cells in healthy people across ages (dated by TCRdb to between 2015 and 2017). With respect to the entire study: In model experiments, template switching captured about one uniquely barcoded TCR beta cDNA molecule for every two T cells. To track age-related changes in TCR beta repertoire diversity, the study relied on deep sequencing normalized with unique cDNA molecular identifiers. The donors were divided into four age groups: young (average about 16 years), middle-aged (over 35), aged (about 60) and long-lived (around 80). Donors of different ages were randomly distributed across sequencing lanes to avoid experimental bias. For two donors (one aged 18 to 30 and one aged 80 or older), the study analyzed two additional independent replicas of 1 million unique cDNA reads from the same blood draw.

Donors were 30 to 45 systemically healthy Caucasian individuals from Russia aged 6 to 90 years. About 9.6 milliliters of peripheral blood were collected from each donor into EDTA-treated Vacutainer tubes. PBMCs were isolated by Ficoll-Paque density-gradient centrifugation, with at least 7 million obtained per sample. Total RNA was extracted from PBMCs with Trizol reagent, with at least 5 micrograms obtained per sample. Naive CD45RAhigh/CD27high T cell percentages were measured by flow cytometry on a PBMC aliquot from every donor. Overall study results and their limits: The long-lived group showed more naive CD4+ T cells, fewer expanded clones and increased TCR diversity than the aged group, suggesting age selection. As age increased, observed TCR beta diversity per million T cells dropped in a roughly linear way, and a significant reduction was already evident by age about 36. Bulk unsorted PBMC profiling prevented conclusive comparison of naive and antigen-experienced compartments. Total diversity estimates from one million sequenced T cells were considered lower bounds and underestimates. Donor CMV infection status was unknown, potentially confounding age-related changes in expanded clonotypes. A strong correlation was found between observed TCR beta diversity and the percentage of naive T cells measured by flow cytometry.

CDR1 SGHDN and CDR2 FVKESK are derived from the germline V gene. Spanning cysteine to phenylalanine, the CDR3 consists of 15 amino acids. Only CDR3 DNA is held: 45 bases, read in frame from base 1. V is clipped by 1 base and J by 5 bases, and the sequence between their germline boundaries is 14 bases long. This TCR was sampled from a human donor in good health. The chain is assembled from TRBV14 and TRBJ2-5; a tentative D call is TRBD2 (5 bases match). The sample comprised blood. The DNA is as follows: TGTGCCAGCAGCCAAGTAAACTCCGGAGGCGAGACCCAGTACTTC. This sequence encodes CASSQVNSGGETQYF.